What follows are 20 T cell receptor beta chains derived from one specimen sequenced in a study of T-cell memory formation after mild COVID-19. TCRdb reprocessed the 5' RACE reads with MiXCR, giving one entry per CDR3 protein. The sample consists of 350,000 to 450,000 distinct CDR3 sequences, about 20% of them appearing once. Sequencing was carried out using PBMCs or a T cell subset sorted from them (not recorded which). Every receptor here comes from an adult woman who had mild COVID-19 (a few samples of this study predate the infection). Cell type and time point are not known.

Concerning this clonotype: A clone one base away is much larger, so this may be a read error. The chain uses TRBV20-1 and TRBJ1-2, with 12 bases fitting TRBD1. In germline, CDR1 is DFQATT, CDR2 SNEGSKA (reference sequence). The CDR3 has 16 residues. After removal of 6 bases from V and 6 bases from J, the junction contained 14 bases not matched to a gene. CDR3 DNA sequence: TGCAGTGCCCACTCTCCCCGGGACAGGGGGCGTCATGGCTACACCTTC. This codes for CSAHSPRDRGRHGYTF.

The chain has TRBV2 and TRBJ2-2; the match to TRBD2 covers 11 bases. With 5 bases clipped from V and 5 bases from J, the junction kept 4 bases outside the gene matches. Germline CDR1 SNHLY, CDR2 FYNNEI. The CDR3 consists of 15 residues. This CDR3 reads CASSRLAGKTGELFF. The CDR3 nucleotides are TGTGCCAGCAGTCGACTAGCGGGAAAAACCGGGGAGCTGTTTTTT.

This clonotype was detected a few times. This sequence joins TRBV12-3 or TRBV12-4 and TRBJ2-3; 9 bases align to TRBD2. J lost 4 bases, V lost 1 base, and 3 bases had no gene match. This CDR3 is 15 amino acids long. The CDR3 DNA is TGTGCCAGCAGTTTAGGGGGACTAGCTTCAGATACGCAGTATTTT. It yields the protein CASSLGGLASDTQYF.

This clonotype showed up many times. This chain uses TRBV20-1 with TRBJ1-1; D perhaps matches TRBD1 (5 bases). The V and J ends lost 3 bases and 3 bases respectively, with 14 bases between them. The germline V gene has CDR1 DFQATT and CDR2 SNEGSKA (reference sequence). There are 14 residues in the CDR3. The CDR3 bases are TGCAGTGCTAGTCTCGGGGCATCGGACACTGAAGCTTTCTTT. This encodes CSASLGASDTEAFF.

This clonotype was seen only a few times. This chain uses TRBV4-1 with TRBJ1-1; TRBD1 aligns across 9 bases. This CDR3 has 15 amino acids. The J segment lost 5 bases and the V segment lost 3 bases, leaving 7 bases of the junction unmatched. Germline loops: CDR1 MGHRA, CDR2 YSYEKL. The CDR3 nucleotides are TGCGCCAGCAGCCACCCCGGGACAGGGATGACTGAAGCTTTCTTT. Translation gives CASSHPGTGMTEAFF.

This clonotype was found a few times. V and J are TRBV7-9 and TRBJ1-1, with TRBD1 identical over 11 bases. This CDR3 region has 16 residues. The ends lost 5 bases at V and 2 bases at J; junction bases unmatched: 7. The germline gives CDR1 SEHNR, CDR2 FQNEAQ (reference sequence). Written as DNA, the CDR3 is TGTGCCAGCAGCCTGGGGACAGGGGGGACAAACACTGAAGCTTTCTTT. Encoded protein: CASSLGTGGTNTEAFF.

The J gene is TRBJ1-5, the V gene TRBV4-2; TRBD1 agrees at 9 bases. CDR1 and CDR2 (germline): LGHNA, YNFKEQ. CDR3 length: 15 amino acids. V dropped 4 bases and J dropped 3; count of bases not matched to a gene: 4. The CDR3 here is CASSPRDRDNQPQHF. In DNA form, the CDR3 reads TGTGCCAGCAGCCCCCGGGACAGGGACAATCAGCCCCAGCATTTT.

This chain links TRBV14 with TRBJ2-7; possible D gene TRBD1, 6 bases. V was trimmed by 4 bases and J by 3 bases, leaving 13 bases between them. The CDR3 runs to 14 residues. The germline gives CDR1 SGHDN, CDR2 FVKESK. CDR3 nucleotides: TGTGCCAGCAGCCCCTATAGACAGGACTACGAGCAGTACTTC. Translated, it gives CASSPYRQDYEQYF. Looking up the rest from reference TRBV14 and TRBJ2-7 gives the full variable domain: EAGVTQFPSHSVIEKGQTVTLRCDPISGHDNLYWYRRVMGKEIKFLLHFVKESKQDESGMPNNRFLAERTGGTYSTLKVQPAELEDSGVYFCASSPYRQDYEQYFGPGTRLTVT.

This chain connects TRBV24-1 to TRBJ2-3; D possibly uses TRBD1 or TRBD2 (5 bases each). The CDR3 totals 15 residues. Germline CDR1 KGHDR, CDR2 SFDVKD. The V end was cut by 2 bases, the J end by 0 bases, with 8 bases between. The CDR3 reads CATSDWDGSTDTQYF. The DNA for the CDR3 is TGTGCCACCAGTGATTGGGACGGAAGCACAGATACGCAGTATTTT.

The rearrangement links TRBV7-7 to TRBJ2-2; 7 bases agree with TRBD2. Germline assignment: CDR1 SSHAT and CDR2 FNYEAQ (reference sequence). The CDR3 spans 17 residues. The ends lost 6 bases at V and 0 bases at J; junction bases unmatched: 10. The DNA of the CDR3 is TGTGCCAGCAGACCGGATTGGAGCGGGACGAACACCGGGGAGCTGTTTTTT. Translating it yields CASRPDWSGTNTGELFF. The full variable domain, rest sourced from reference TRBV7-7 and TRBJ2-2, is GAGVSQSPRYKVTKRGQDVTLRCDPISSHATLYWYQQALGQGPEFLTYFNYEAQPDKSGLPSDRFSAERPEGSISTLTIQRTEQRDSAMYRCASRPDWSGTNTGELFFGEGSRLTVL.

This chain links TRBV15 with TRBJ2-7; TRBD2 might be the D (5 bases). This CDR3 has 12 amino acids. V lost 0 bases and J 9 bases, leaving 9 bases between the germline ends. Germline-derived CDR1 and CDR2 are LNHNV and YYDKDF (reference sequence). The CDR3 sequence: CATSRDWTGQYF. The CDR3 DNA is TGTGCCACCAGCAGAGATTGGACTGGGCAGTACTTC.

This clonotype came up a few times. The chain joins TRBV11-2 to TRBJ2-7, with 7 bases lining up with TRBD1. J gave up 2 bases and V 5 bases, and 9 bases lay outside the gene matches. The germline V gene has CDR1 SGHAT and CDR2 FQNNGV. The CDR3 totals 15 residues. The CDR3 sequence: CASSDLWDSAYEQYF. The CDR3 DNA sequence: TGTGCCAGCAGCGACCTATGGGACAGCGCCTACGAGCAGTACTTC.

This chain uses TRBV10-3 with TRBJ2-5; possible D gene TRBD2, 7 bases. The germline CDR1 and CDR2 sequences are ENHRY and SYGVKD. The CDR3 loop spans 14 amino acids. Trimming took off 0 bases at V and 5 bases at J, with 10 bases between the two ends. CDR3 amino acids: CAISESGGGETQYF. CDR3 DNA: TGTGCCATCAGTGAGTCTGGCGGGGGCGAGACCCAGTACTTC.

This clonotype was found many times. This chain uses TRBV5-1 with TRBJ2-3, with D possibly TRBD2 on 6 matching bases. This CDR3 spans 16 amino acids. V was pared by 4 bases and J by 4 bases, with 19 bases between. From germline, CDR1 is SGHRS and CDR2 YFSETQ. The CDR3 sequence: CASSDPGASVADTQYF. As DNA, the CDR3 is TGCGCCAGCAGCGACCCCGGGGCTAGCGTCGCAGATACGCAGTATTTT.

This clonotype was seen a few times. The J gene is TRBJ2-1, the V gene TRBV7-9; 12 bases line up with TRBD1. There are 15 residues in the CDR3. Losses at the gene ends were 2 bases for V and 8 bases for J; bases not matched to a gene: 4. Germline CDR1 and CDR2: SEHNR and FQNEAQ (reference sequence). The CDR3 DNA sequence: TGTGCCAGCAGCTTATTCGGGACAGGGGGCGATGAGCAGTTCTTC. This encodes CASSLFGTGGDEQFF.

V is TRBV9 and J is TRBJ1-2; 7 bases are a match to TRBD1. The CDR3 runs 17 residues. V gave up 0 bases and J gave up 4 bases; unmatched junction bases: 12. The germline V gene has CDR1 SGDLS and CDR2 YYNGEE. The CDR3 is CASSVAQGLQGSYGYTF. In DNA, the CDR3 is TGTGCCAGCAGCGTAGCCCAAGGGTTACAGGGGAGCTATGGCTACACCTTC.

CDR3 residues: CASSLVQADTEAFF. The CDR3 coding sequence is TGTGCCAGCAGCTTAGTTCAGGCGGACACTGAAGCTTTCTTT. The rearrangement links TRBV13 to TRBJ1-1; D gene uncertain. V was cut by 1 base and J by 3 bases, with 9 bases left in between. This CDR3 has 14 residues. Germline V gene data show CDR1 as PRHDT and CDR2 as FYEKMQ (reference sequence).

The chain recombines TRBV7-9 with TRBJ1-1; the D is unclear. The CDR3 is 13 residues long. Looked up from germline, CDR1 is SEHNR and CDR2 is FQNEAQ (reference sequence). The V end was cut by 4 bases, the J end by 4 bases, with 10 bases between. CDR3 nucleotide sequence: TGTGCCAGCAGCTCGAGGACGTCCACTGAAGCTTTCTTT. Amino acids: CASSSRTSTEAFF. Variable domain in full (rest from reference TRBV7-9 and TRBJ1-1): DTGVSQNPRHKITKRGQNVTFRCDPISEHNRLYWYRQTLGQGPEFLTYFQNEAQLEKSRLLSDRFSAERPKGSFSTLEIQRTEQGDSAMYLCASSSRTSTEAFFGQGTRLTVV.

The chain is built from TRBV7-8 and TRBJ2-3, with D possibly TRBD2 on 6 matching bases. V dropped 4 bases and J dropped 2 bases, with 16 bases sitting between them. There are 16 residues in the CDR3. Germline CDR1 SGHVS, CDR2 FQNEAQ. The CDR3 reads CASSSSGTLNTDTQYF. In nucleotides, the CDR3 is TGTGCCAGCAGCTCCTCCGGGACTCTAAACACAGATACGCAGTATTTT.

The chain joins TRBV29-1 to TRBJ2-3; 7 bases align to TRBD1. The V gene's germline CDR1 is SQVTM and CDR2 ANQGSEA. The ends lost 4 bases at V and 0 bases at J; junction bases unmatched: 7. The CDR3 sequence is 15 residues long. The CDR3 DNA sequence: TGCAGCGTTGCCCGTGGACAGGCCAGCACAGATACGCAGTATTTT. Its translation: CSVARGQASTDTQYF.